A single sample is the source of the 6 T cell receptor beta chains below, sequenced in a study of OX40 agonist ivuxolimab in advanced cancers. Library prep was done by the immunoSEQ multiplex PCR assay. TCRdb obtained this table from immuneACCESS and retained in-frame rearrangements with V and J assigned. These tables miss some clones; where compared with another copy, unresolved V genes account for less than half of the shortfall, and the remainder is unexplained. For this sample the table gives 60,000 or so clones, of which around nine tenths were detected only once. The top ten constitute over 0.6% of the sample. The specimen comprised CD4+ or CD8+ T cells sorted from blood, sampled in a trial of the OX40 agonist ivuxolimab. The receptor set was obtained from an adult with an advanced solid tumor such as melanoma, head and neck, liver or kidney cancer.

The genes are TRBV6-1 and TRBJ2-7; tentatively, D is TRBD2 (6 bases). Germline V gives CDR1 MNHNS, CDR2 SASEGT. CDR3 length equals 17 residues. V was clipped by 3 bases and J by 1 base, with 19 bases between them. The CDR3: CASSDLVSRRGSYEQYF. CDR3 in DNA: TGTGCCAGCAGTGATTTAGTCTCTCGGAGGGGATCCTACGAGCAGTACTTC.

V is TRBV5-6 and J is TRBJ2-7; tentatively, D is TRBD2 (5 bases). Trimming shortened V by 0 bases and J by 0 bases, and 13 bases separated the two germline ends. CDR1 and CDR2 from the germline V gene are SGHDT and YYEEEE. The CDR3 is 16 residues long. The CDR3 DNA sequence: TGTGCCAGCAGCTTGGCCGTTCCCGAGGGCTCCTACGAGCAGTACTTC. Its protein product is CASSLAVPEGSYEQYF.

The chain combines TRBV5-1 with TRBJ1-1, with D unclear. Per the germline V gene, CDR1 is SGHRS and CDR2 is YFSETQ. The CDR3 runs 13 residues. Trimming pared 4 bases from V and 4 bases from J, leaving 11 bases between. The CDR3 loop is CASSARVGTEAFF. As DNA, the CDR3 is TGCGCCAGCAGCGCTAGAGTAGGCACTGAAGCTTTCTTT.

J is TRBJ2-1 and V is TRBV2, with D unclear. The V end lost 7 bases, the J end lost 6 bases, and 4 bases lay between the germline ends. Per the germline V gene, CDR1 is SNHLY and CDR2 is FYNNEI. The CDR3 is 10 residues long. As DNA, the CDR3 is TGTGCCAGCAAAGTCAATGAGCAGTTCTTC. Translating gives CASKVNEQFF.

This chain links TRBV7-9 with TRBJ1-4; D uncertain. The germline V and J ends were trimmed by 0 bases and 11 bases, with 13 bases remaining between them. Germline V gene lookup returns CDR1 SEHNR and CDR2 FQNEAQ (reference sequence). The CDR3 is 14 residues long. The CDR3 coding sequence is TGTGCCAGCAGCTTAGCGTCATATTCGGGGAAACTGTTTTTT. This sequence encodes CASSLASYSGKLFF. Using reference TRBV7-9 and TRBJ1-4 for the parts outside the CDR3, the full variable domain is DTGVSQNPRHKITKRGQNVTFRCDPISEHNRLYWYRQTLGQGPEFLTYFQNEAQLEKSRLLSDRFSAERPKGSFSTLEIQRTEQGDSAMYLCASSLASYSGKLFFGSGTQLSVL.

This clone was recorded only once. CDR3 region: CASSLVGRAPLSRTYNEQFF. The CDR3 bases are TGTGCCAGCAGTTTAGTGGGGCGCGCCCCCCTCTCCAGGACCTACAATGAGCAGTTCTTC. The chain combines TRBV28 with TRBJ2-1; D possibly corresponds to TRBD1 (5 bases). Trimming left V 2 bases short and J 2 bases short, with 25 bases between. The length of the CDR3 is 20 residues. Germline-derived CDR1 and CDR2 are MDHEN and SYDVKM.